There are many counts of the clone carrying this TCR beta chain. The germline V gene has CDR1 SGHNT and CDR2 YYREEE (reference sequence). V shed 2 bases and J shed 2 bases, with 9 bases lying between them. The CDR3 extends over 14 amino acids. The data originate from a study of T-cell memory formation after mild COVID-19. One entry per CDR3 protein results from TCRdb running MiXCR on the 5' RACE reads. Seen here are some 250,000 distinct CDR3 sequences, more than 15% observed once, and the top ten hold under 25%. This sequence originates from a man aged 18 to 29 who had mild COVID-19 (a few samples of this study predate the infection). Cell type and time point are not known. This rearrangement joins TRBV5-4 to TRBJ2-3; no clear D. The sample comprised PBMCs or a T cell subset sorted from them (not recorded which). The CDR3 spells CASSFPEITDTQYF. The CDR3, as DNA: TGTGCCAGCAGCTTTCCCGAGATCACAGATACGCAGTATTTT.